Listed below are T cell receptor beta chains from one sample, sequenced in a study of blood T cell repertoires in COVID-19. Profiling relied on immunoSEQ multiplex PCR, and the TCRdb table lists in-frame clones only, not all of them. This sample has about 80,000 clones, with around four fifths found just once. The sequenced material came from peripheral blood. All receptors come from an elderly man with active or convalescent COVID-19. The conserved cysteine and the conserved F or W are not part of the CDR3 here. Only part of the rows carry a size: once, few, many, or a class if the clone is expanded.

v_gene: TRBV25-1
abundance: NA
j_gene: TRBJ1-4
CDR3aa: ASSVGTRGEKLF

v_gene: TRBV5-4
abundance: NA
j_gene: TRBJ2-3
CDR3aa: ASRSSAYTDTQY

v_gene: TRBV3-1/TRBV3-2
abundance: NA
j_gene: TRBJ1-4
CDR3aa: ASSQEPLTGVEKLF

v_gene: TRBV10-2
abundance: NA
j_gene: TRBJ2-2
CDR3aa: ASRAGQLANTGELF

v_gene: TRBV25-1
abundance: NA
j_gene: TRBJ2-3
CDR3aa: ASRNRGMGTDTQY

v_gene: TRBV2
abundance: NA
j_gene: TRBJ2-2
CDR3aa: ASSGKVGTGRRGGELF

v_gene: TRBV2
abundance: NA
j_gene: TRBJ1-1
CDR3aa: ASRERETAEAF

v_gene: TRBV19
abundance: once
j_gene: TRBJ1-1
CDR3aa: ASSIGGGLMNTEAF

v_gene: TRBV5-1
abundance: NA
j_gene: TRBJ2-2
CDR3aa: ASSLGDREDGELF

v_gene: TRBV27
abundance: NA
j_gene: TRBJ2-5
CDR3aa: ASSSGTPVETQY

v_gene: TRBV24-1
abundance: NA
j_gene: TRBJ1-2
CDR3aa: ATSGHLKGGYT

v_gene: TRBV19
abundance: NA
j_gene: TRBJ2-6
CDR3aa: ASTDRGAAGANVLT

v_gene: TRBV5-6
abundance: NA
j_gene: TRBJ1-1
CDR3aa: ASSDGTVNTEAF

v_gene: TRBV7-8
abundance: NA
j_gene: TRBJ1-1
CDR3aa: ASSLLQGRTEAF

v_gene: TRBV28
abundance: NA
j_gene: TRBJ2-5
CDR3aa: ASRPTTGGKETQY

v_gene: TRBV5-6
abundance: NA
j_gene: TRBJ2-1
CDR3aa: ASSLLAGIRNEQF

v_gene: TRBV7-6
abundance: few
j_gene: TRBJ2-1
CDR3aa: ASSLIRSSYNEQF

v_gene: TRBV10-3
abundance: NA
j_gene: TRBJ2-1
CDR3aa: AISDLGSGVDEQF

v_gene: TRBV7-2
abundance: NA
j_gene: TRBJ2-1
CDR3aa: ASSAQELSYNEQF

v_gene: TRBV2
abundance: NA
j_gene: TRBJ1-5
CDR3aa: ASRGITGPGVH

v_gene: TRBV5-1
abundance: NA
j_gene: TRBJ2-1
CDR3aa: ASRTLAGVNEQF

v_gene: TRBV20-1
abundance: NA
j_gene: TRBJ1-2
CDR3aa: SAGEYGYT

v_gene: TRBV18
abundance: NA
j_gene: TRBJ1-4
CDR3aa: ASSPQRREATNEKLF

v_gene: TRBV5-1
abundance: NA
j_gene: TRBJ1-1
CDR3aa: ASSLVTGQNTEAF

v_gene: TRBV7-2
abundance: once
j_gene: TRBJ1-2
CDR3aa: ASSLVGTQGAKGYT

v_gene: TRBV19
abundance: NA
j_gene: TRBJ2-1
CDR3aa: ASGWAGISYNEQF

v_gene: TRBV18
abundance: NA
j_gene: TRBJ1-5
CDR3aa: ASSHYYSNQPQH

v_gene: TRBV28
abundance: NA
j_gene: TRBJ2-5
CDR3aa: ASSLFSGGIQETQY

v_gene: TRBV4-1
abundance: NA
j_gene: TRBJ2-1
CDR3aa: ASSLYPGTGQLPYNEQF

v_gene: TRBV11-2
abundance: NA
j_gene: TRBJ1-6
CDR3aa: ASSLPGHRGRAPLH

v_gene: TRBV2
abundance: NA
j_gene: TRBJ1-2
CDR3aa: ASSGLNYGYT

v_gene: TRBV6-5
abundance: NA
j_gene: TRBJ2-1
CDR3aa: ASSYSFSGEHEQF

v_gene: TRBV11-1
abundance: NA
j_gene: TRBJ1-5
CDR3aa: ASSLSGQRNQPQH

v_gene: TRBV30
abundance: NA
j_gene: TRBJ2-6
CDR3aa: AWRVTGVTNVLT

v_gene: TRBV19
abundance: NA
j_gene: TRBJ2-1
CDR3aa: ASSIIGRGRRTKYNEQF

v_gene: TRBV18
abundance: NA
j_gene: TRBJ1-1
CDR3aa: ASSPPNRLNTEAF

v_gene: TRBV6-5
abundance: NA
j_gene: TRBJ2-1
CDR3aa: ASSGTSGTMRQF

v_gene: TRBV6-5
abundance: NA
j_gene: TRBJ2-5
CDR3aa: ASTRTGEETQY

v_gene: TRBV5-1
abundance: NA
j_gene: TRBJ2-3
CDR3aa: ATAPTADTQY

v_gene: TRBV27
abundance: NA
j_gene: TRBJ2-3
CDR3aa: ASRLLAGTDTQY

v_gene: TRBV3-1/TRBV3-2
abundance: NA
j_gene: TRBJ1-5
CDR3aa: ASSQGEGQPQH

v_gene: TRBV3-1/TRBV3-2
abundance: NA
j_gene: TRBJ1-4
CDR3aa: ASSLGGEKLF

v_gene: TRBV7-9
abundance: NA
j_gene: TRBJ1-1
CDR3aa: ASGLNTEAF

v_gene: TRBV6-1
abundance: NA
j_gene: TRBJ2-2
CDR3aa: ASRQSGRGTGELF

v_gene: TRBV7-2
abundance: NA
j_gene: TRBJ2-1
CDR3aa: ASSSQAYEQF

v_gene: TRBV27
abundance: NA
j_gene: TRBJ1-5
CDR3aa: ASRDRLNQPQH

v_gene: TRBV29-1
abundance: NA
j_gene: TRBJ1-2
CDR3aa: SVGQGGDYGYT

v_gene: TRBV19
abundance: NA
j_gene: TRBJ1-1
CDR3aa: ASSIRGQGNTEAF

v_gene: TRBV4-1
abundance: NA
j_gene: TRBJ1-6
CDR3aa: ASSQYRGGDSPLH

v_gene: TRBV28
abundance: NA
j_gene: TRBJ2-3
CDR3aa: ASSLPSGGSDTQY

v_gene: TRBV7-2
abundance: NA
j_gene: TRBJ2-1
CDR3aa: ASTERSDYNEQF

v_gene: TRBV27
abundance: NA
j_gene: TRBJ1-1
CDR3aa: ASSFHRENTEAF

v_gene: TRBV19
abundance: NA
j_gene: TRBJ1-5
CDR3aa: ASTPLRDLSNQPQH

v_gene: TRBV20-1
abundance: NA
j_gene: TRBJ2-3
CDR3aa: SASWSPDTQY

v_gene: TRBV5-1
abundance: once
j_gene: TRBJ1-1
CDR3aa: ASSSDRVRGNTEAF